Below, 29 T cell receptor beta chains from the same sample are listed, as sequenced in a study of long-term antiretroviral therapy in people with HIV. Survey-level resolution applied to immunoSEQ assay v3.0. Method: immunoSEQ multiplex PCR; TCRdb's copy keeps in-frame clones and lacks some. Of roughly 29,000 clones in the sample, about 96% were seen once. The sequencing used unsorted PBMCs, collected around 6 years after starting antiretroviral therapy. The receptors stem from a man between 25 and 39 years old with HIV.

The chain is built from TRBV6-5 and TRBJ2-7, with unresolved D. Germline V gene lookup returns CDR1 MNHEY and CDR2 SVGAGI. The CDR3 consists of 13 residues. The V gene lost 2 bases and the J gene lost 3 bases, with 8 bases spanning the gap. CDR3 DNA: TGTGCCAGCAGTTACGCTATAGACTACGAGCAGTACTTC. Amino acid sequence: CASSYAIDYEQYF.

The chain joins TRBV4-1 to TRBJ1-1; TRBD1 agrees at 7 bases. The junction had 8 bases not matched to a gene; V was cut back by 4 bases and J by 0 bases. The V gene's germline CDR1 is MGHRA and CDR2 YSYEKL. The length of the CDR3 is 16 residues. The CDR3 reads CASSPFRGQLNTEAFF. CDR3 nucleotides: TGCGCCAGCAGCCCCTTTCGGGGACAGTTGAACACTGAAGCTTTCTTT.

The chain combines TRBV4-1 with TRBJ1-5, with D possibly matching TRBD1 (6 bases). Germline CDR1 is MGHRA and CDR2 is YSYEKL. CDR3 length: 16 residues. The ends were cut back, 4 bases at V and 1 base at J, with 14 bases in the middle. The CDR3 loop is CASSLYRDGSNQPQHF. The CDR3 DNA reads as TGCGCCAGCAGCCTGTACAGGGACGGGAGCAATCAGCCCCAGCATTTT.

This chain connects TRBV5-6 to TRBJ1-5; no reliable D call. Deletions cut 0 bases from V and 5 bases from J, with 9 bases between. Germline CDR1 reads SGHDT; CDR2 reads YYEEEE. This CDR3 spans 14 amino acids. CDR3 DNA sequence: TGTGCCAGCAGCTTGGGGTACGGGGATCAGCCCCAGCATTTT. It yields the protein CASSLGYGDQPQHF.

The chain recombines TRBV6-1 with TRBJ2-5, with D maybe TRBD2 (6 bases). Trimming removed 11 bases from V and 7 bases from J, with 17 bases in between. Germline lookup yields CDR1 MNHNS and CDR2 SASEGT. The CDR3 sequence is 12 residues long. CDR3 protein: CAGTGEAGTQYF. Here the CDR3 DNA reads TGTGCCGGTACCGGGGAGGCCGGGACCCAGTACTTC.

The V call is TRBV25-1, the J call TRBJ1-1, with unresolved D. With 2 bases removed from V and 6 bases from J, the gap between germline ends came to 4 bases. CDR3 length equals 11 residues. CDR1 and CDR2 from the germline V gene are MGHDK and SYGVNS. The CDR3 DNA follows: TGTGCCAGCAGTGAAGGTCCTGAAGCTTTCTTT. It specifies CASSEGPEAFF.

This sequence joins TRBV7-8 and TRBJ1-6, with D maybe TRBD1 (5 bases). This CDR3 is built from 15 residues. The V and J ends lost 4 bases and 6 bases respectively, with 13 bases between them. Germline V gene lookup returns CDR1 SGHVS and CDR2 FQNEAQ. CDR3: CASSSAGTLNSPLHF. The CDR3 bases are TGTGCCAGCAGCTCCGCCGGGACGCTTAATTCACCCCTCCACTTT.

This sequence joins TRBV6-5 and TRBJ2-1; 9 bases are a match to TRBD2. Germline assignment: CDR1 MNHEY and CDR2 SVGAGI. This CDR3 comprises 15 residues. V shed 6 bases, J shed 4 bases, and the junction held 7 bases outside the gene matches. CDR3 amino acids: CASSPGTSLYNEQFF. The CDR3 bases are TGTGCCAGCAGCCCCGGGACTAGCTTGTACAATGAGCAGTTCTTC.

V and J are TRBV2 and TRBJ1-4, with D perhaps matching TRBD1 (5 bases). CDR3 length equals 15 residues. Germline-derived CDR1 and CDR2 are SNHLY and FYNNEI. The V end lost 6 bases, the J end lost 10 bases, and 21 bases lay between the germline ends. This chain's CDR3 is CASSYGAQKEGKLFF. The CDR3 coding sequence is TGTGCCAGCAGCTACGGGGCCCAAAAGGAGGGAAAACTGTTTTTT.

The rearrangement links TRBV5-4 to TRBJ2-6; 15 bases match TRBD2. Germline lookup yields CDR1 SGHNT and CDR2 YYREEE (reference sequence). V was clipped by 3 bases and J by 4 bases; unmatched bases: 5. The CDR3 has 18 amino acids. CDR3 residues: CASSSGLAGGSGANVLTF. The CDR3 region has the DNA TGTGCCAGCAGCTCGGGACTAGCGGGAGGTTCGGGGGCCAACGTCCTGACTTTC.

This clone appeared a single time. The V gene is TRBV6-5, the J gene TRBJ1-3; possible D gene TRBD1, 5 bases. V lost 5 bases and J lost 4, with 15 bases in between. The germline V gene encodes CDR1 MNHEY and CDR2 SVGAGI. CDR3 length: 15 amino acids. CDR3: CASSPRDRPGNTIYF. The CDR3 DNA reads as TGTGCCAGCAGTCCCCGGGACCGGCCAGGAAACACCATATATTTT.

On this clone itself: Germline is not matched at one junction end, which may reflect a read error. V and J are TRBV12-5 and TRBJ1-2; D perhaps matches TRBD1 (5 bases). CDR1 and CDR2 from the germline V gene are LGHNT and FRNRAP. The CDR3 loop spans 13 amino acids. CDR3 protein: CASGSGTDSPGYF. DNA of the CDR3: TGTGCTAGTGGTTCCGGGACGGACTCTCCCGGCTACTTC. Full variable domain (remainder filled in from reference TRBV12-5 and TRBJ1-2): DARVTQTPRHKVTEMGQEVTMRCQPILGHNTVFWYRQTMMQGLELLAYFRNRAPLDDSGMPKDRFSAEMPDATLATLKIQPSEPRDSAVYFCASGSGTDSPGYFGSGTRLTVV.

The rearrangement joins TRBV27 to TRBJ1-5; perhaps TRBD1 as D (5 bases). CDR1 and CDR2 (germline): MNHEY, SMNVEV (reference sequence). The CDR3 spans 12 residues. Between the trimmed V and J ends, which lost 3 bases and 9 bases, there was a span of 9 bases. CDR3 loop: CASSFRVGPQHF. In DNA, the CDR3 is TGTGCCAGCAGTTTCAGGGTTGGGCCCCAGCATTTT.

This rearrangement joins TRBV28 to TRBJ1-5; possibly TRBD1 for D (6 bases). The ends were cut back, 7 bases at V and 7 bases at J, with 14 bases in the middle. The CDR3 extends over 13 amino acids. The germline V gene has CDR1 MDHEN and CDR2 SYDVKM. The CDR3 DNA sequence: TGTGCCAGCATCACAGGGACGTCGCAGCCCCAGCATTTT. Encoded protein: CASITGTSQPQHF.

The chain joins TRBV6-4 to TRBJ2-2; TRBD1 aligns across 10 bases. CDR3 length equals 16 residues. V shed 0 bases and J 4 bases; nucleotides not matched to a gene: 2. From germline, CDR1 is MRHNA and CDR2 SNTAGT. This CDR3 is CASSDSGQGRTGELFF. The CDR3 DNA follows: TGTGCCAGCAGTGACTCGGGACAGGGGCGCACCGGGGAGCTGTTTTTT.

The chain recombines TRBV5-4 with TRBJ2-7, with D possibly being TRBD1 or TRBD2 (5 bases each). Trimming took 5 bases from V and 0 from J, leaving 18 bases between them. Germline-derived CDR1 and CDR2 are SGHNT and YYREEE (reference sequence). The CDR3 runs to 16 residues. In nucleotides, the CDR3 is TGTGCCAGCAGTGTGGGGACGCGGGCCCCCTCCTACGAGCAGTACTTC. Protein sequence: CASSVGTRAPSYEQYF. Based on the CDR3 plus reference TRBV5-4 and TRBJ2-7, the full variable domain is ETGVTQSPTHLIKTRGQQVTLRCSSQSGHNTVSWYQQALGQGPQFIFQYYREEENGRGNFPPRFSGLQFPNYSSELNVNALELDDSALYLCASSVGTRAPSYEQYFGPGTRLTVT.

This clone was seen a single time. The chain links TRBV5-4 to TRBJ2-2, with D uncertain. V was shortened by 1 base and J by 2 bases, with 15 bases between the two germline ends. CDR1 SGHNT and CDR2 YYREEE come from the germline V gene (reference sequence). This CDR3 region has 17 residues. CDR3 residues: CASSLPTSPVNTGELFF. For the CDR3, the DNA is TGTGCCAGCAGCTTGCCGACGAGTCCAGTTAACACCGGGGAGCTGTTTTTT.

The chain employs TRBV19 and TRBJ1-5; 8 bases map to TRBD1. Germline lookup yields CDR1 LNHDA and CDR2 SQIVND (reference sequence). Trimming at V came to 3 bases and at J to 3 bases, leaving 7 bases not matched to a gene. The CDR3 contains 16 residues. CDR3 DNA sequence: TGTGCCAGTAGTATTGGTGCAGGGGGCTACAATCAGCCCCAGCATTTT. Translated, it gives CASSIGAGGYNQPQHF.

The chain combines TRBV28 with TRBJ2-6; no clear D. V lost 2 bases and J 0 bases, leaving 5 bases between the germline ends. CDR3 length equals 15 residues. Germline V gene lookup returns CDR1 MDHEN and CDR2 SYDVKM. CDR3: CASSLAHSGANVLTF. The DNA of the CDR3 is TGTGCCAGCAGTTTAGCCCACTCTGGGGCCAACGTCCTGACTTTC.

The chain joins TRBV2 to TRBJ2-5, with unresolved D. V was clipped by 0 bases and J by 5 bases, with 13 bases between them. This CDR3 region has 15 residues. CDR1 is SNHLY and CDR2 is FYNNEI in the germline V gene. In DNA, the CDR3 is TGTGCCAGCAGTGAAGCAAAGGGTGTCCAGGAGACCCAGTACTTC. It codes for CASSEAKGVQETQYF.

The V gene is TRBV28, the J gene TRBJ2-7, with 16 bases that match TRBD2. J gave up 7 bases and V 0 bases, and 9 bases lay outside the gene matches. Germline-derived CDR1 and CDR2 are MDHEN and SYDVKM. The CDR3 is 18 amino acids. The chain's CDR3 is CASSLWGGTSGRAGEQYF. The DNA of the CDR3 is TGTGCCAGCAGTTTATGGGGAGGGACTAGCGGGAGGGCTGGGGAGCAGTACTTC.

This chain uses TRBV7-8 with TRBJ1-4, with TRBD1 identical over 8 bases. V was clipped by 7 bases and J by 15 bases; unmatched bases: 19. The CDR3 sequence is 15 residues long. CDR1 and CDR2 from the germline V gene are SGHVS and FQNEAQ. CDR3 loop: CASTDGQGPNSPVFF. Here the CDR3 DNA reads TGTGCCAGCACCGACGGACAGGGACCCAATTCTCCAGTGTTTTTT.

This clone was counted once. The chain combines TRBV7-6 with TRBJ2-7; 10 nucleotides agree with TRBD1. The CDR3 extends over 13 amino acids. Germline-derived CDR1 and CDR2 are SGHVS and FNYEAQ. V lost 6 bases to trimming and J lost 5 bases; unmatched junction nucleotides: 4. The CDR3 nucleotides read TGTGCCAGCAGTTCGGACAGGGGGGACGAGCAGTACTTC. As protein: CASSSDRGDEQYF.

The rearrangement links TRBV7-9 to TRBJ1-2; D is unresolved. V was clipped by 4 bases and J by 6 bases, with 12 bases between them. CDR3 length: 13 amino acids. CDR1 and CDR2 from the germline V gene are SEHNR and FQNEAQ (reference sequence). In DNA form, the CDR3 reads TGTGCCAGCAGCTCAATTGGGGTCGATGGCTACACCTTC. Its translation: CASSSIGVDGYTF.

Comments on this clone: The junction departs from germline at one end; a sequencing error may be responsible. This chain connects TRBV10-2 to TRBJ1-1; D is ambiguous. The CDR3 is 10 residues long. Per the germline V gene, CDR1 is WSHSY and CDR2 is SAAADI. The CDR3 is CASRYREVFF. Here the CDR3 DNA reads TGCGCCAGCAGGTACCGTGAAGTTTTCTTT.

V gene TRBV6-4 combines with J gene TRBJ2-1; 8 nucleotides line up with TRBD2. CDR1 is MRHNA and CDR2 is SNTAGT in the germline V gene. The CDR3 totals 14 residues. V lost 3 bases to trimming and J lost 8 bases; unmatched junction nucleotides: 6. CDR3 sequence (DNA): TGTGCCAGCAGTGAACTAGCGGAGCGACATGAGCAGTTCTTC. Its translation: CASSELAERHEQFF.

This rearrangement joins TRBV9 to TRBJ1-1; 11 bases are shared with TRBD1. J gave up 4 bases and V 4 bases, and 6 bases lay outside the gene matches. The CDR3 is made up of 15 amino acids. The germline gives CDR1 SGDLS, CDR2 YYNGEE. The DNA of the CDR3 is TGTGCCAGCAGCACCACCGGGACAGGGGGCACTGAAGCTTTCTTT. Protein sequence: CASSTTGTGGTEAFF.

V is TRBV6-6 and J is TRBJ2-2, with D possibly being TRBD2 (6 bases). CDR3 size: 13 residues. The germline V gene has CDR1 MNHNY and CDR2 SVGAGI (reference sequence). V lost 7 bases, J lost 6 bases, and 12 bases lay in between. CDR3 nucleotides: TGTGCCAGCAACGAAGGGAGGCCCGGGGAGCTGTTTTTT. This sequence encodes CASNEGRPGELFF.

J is TRBJ2-5 and V is TRBV20-1; D is unresolved. The CDR3 length is 11 residues. Germline CDR1 and CDR2: DFQATT and SNEGSKA (reference sequence). V was cut by 4 bases and J by 4 bases, with 7 bases left in between. The CDR3 region is CSANVLETQYF. The CDR3 DNA sequence: TGCAGTGCTAATGTCCTAGAGACCCAGTACTTC.